This paragraph reports one TCR beta chain. This clonotype was observed a handful of times. Its antigen specificity is not known. Qualities for individual bases were not recorded, and no much larger clone is one base off. Taken from cysteine to phenylalanine, the CDR3 has 16 residues. Only the CDR3 part of the read is kept: 48 bases, read in frame from the first base. The germline V gene (reference sequence) yields DFQATT for CDR1 and SNEGSKA for CDR2. The V end loses 3 bases and the J end loses 7 bases, and a stretch of 22 bases separates them. Receptors were amplified or captured by multiplex PCR. Instrument on record: Illumina HiSeq 4000. To build TCR beta libraries, CDR3 regions were amplified by Arm-PCR using iRepertoire HTBI primers. Gel purification was performed on PCR products prior to sequencing. The paper's data handling went like this. Gene usage analysis of CDR3 amino acid clonotypes used the 62 TRBV and about 15 TRBJ segments found across samples. COPE and FqMerger were used to merge filtered high-quality paired reads into contigs. BLAST was used to align contigs to the IMGT TRBV, TRBD and TRBJ reference genes, and CDR3 was defined following IMGT. Any clonotype with a frequency above 0.1% was counted as a highly expanded clone. Shannon entropy was used to measure repertoire diversity, and the Gini coefficient was used to measure V-J evenness. Public clonotypes were defined as clonotypes shared by more than one individual. In TCRdb, the public reads were trimmed at Q25 with fastp and aligned with MiXCR, with productive beta chains retained. Every CDR3 protein is listed once, alongside the most common genes and DNA of its rows. These V and J calls derive from TCRdb rather than the authors' analysis. The sample has 420,000 or so distinct CDR3 sequences on record, less than 25% of them singletons. Of the sample, over 25% is held by the ten largest clones.

This entry comes from a study of regulatory T cells in long-lasting Graves disease (dated by TCRdb to the early 2020s). Context from the whole study: Persistent Graves' disease meant more than 5 years of antithyroid drug treatment with TSH receptor autoantibodies that stayed positive. Peripheral blood TCR sequencing and RNA sequencing compared persistent Graves' disease patients with newly diagnosed Graves' disease patients. The study was registered as a clinical trial and conducted in China. A total of 35 or so samples were covered by TCR sequencing, comprising some 13 persistent and approximately 20 newly diagnosed Graves' disease patients. Persistent Graves' disease patients in the clinical cohort had taken antithyroid drugs for roughly 10 years on average. Study-wide findings and limitations: Sequencing and analysis were limited to the TCR beta chain. Preferential use of TRBV28, TRBJ1-2 and TRBJ2-5 was observed in persistent disease, whereas TRBV20-1 and TRBJ2-1 were favored in newly diagnosed disease. The authors acknowledged the small sample size as a limitation that may reduce accuracy. Patients with persistent disease shared more public clonotypes (fewer than 3,000) than newly diagnosed patients did (966). Peripheral blood alone was examined, since thyroid tissue, which constituted the primary lesion, could not be accessed. Compared with newly diagnosed patients, patients with persistent Graves' disease had lower TCR Shannon entropy and fewer highly expanded clones, which suggests clonal expansion.

The label giving this sample's time point can be read as: persistent/refractory GD, antithyroid drugs over 5 years with positive TRAb. For both TCR sequencing and RNA sequencing, RNA was extracted from PBMCs in TRIzol. The diagnosis of Graves' disease followed American Thyroid Association guidelines. Patients were recruited from an endocrinology department in Xi'an, China. Each patient gave approximately 9 milliliters of peripheral blood, collected in an EDTA anticoagulant tube. Ficoll Paque Plus density gradient separation was used to isolate PBMCs, and no additional T cell sorting was done. An Agilent 2100 Bioanalyzer and agarose gel were used to check RNA quality, and a NanoDrop 2000 was used to measure RNA concentration.

This sample comprised peripheral blood mononuclear cells (PBMCs), obtained when the disease was refractory, from a patient treated with antithyroid drugs. In this chain, TRBV20-1 is recombined with TRBJ2-1; the D gene is possibly TRBD2, with 6 bases matching. The TCR was taken from a female donor with Graves disease. The CDR3 amino acid sequence is: CSASGSNGRDSNEQFF. The DNA reads as follows: TGCAGTGCTAGTGGGTCGAACGGGAGAGATTCGAATGAGCAGTTCTTC.